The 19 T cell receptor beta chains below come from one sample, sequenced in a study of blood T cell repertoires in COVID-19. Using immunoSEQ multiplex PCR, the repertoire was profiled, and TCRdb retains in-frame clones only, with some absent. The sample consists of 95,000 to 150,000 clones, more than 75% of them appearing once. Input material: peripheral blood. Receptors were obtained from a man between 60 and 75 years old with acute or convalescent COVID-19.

This CDR3 is CASSQDSRGSYEQYF. The CDR3 DNA reads TGTGCCAGCAGCCAAGATTCGCGGGGTTCCTACGAGCAGTACTTC. This rearrangement joins TRBV3-1 (or the pseudogene TRBV3-2) to TRBJ2-7, with a tentative D call TRBD2 (6 bases). Between the trimmed V and J ends, which lost 0 bases and 1 base, there was a span of 10 bases. From germline, CDR1 is LGHDT and CDR2 YNNKEL (reference sequence). This CDR3 has 15 amino acids.

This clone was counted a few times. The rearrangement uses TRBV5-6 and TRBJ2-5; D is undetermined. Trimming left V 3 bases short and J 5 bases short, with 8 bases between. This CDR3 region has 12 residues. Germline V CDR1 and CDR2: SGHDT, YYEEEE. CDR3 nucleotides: TGTGCCAGCAGCTCCCCGACTGAGACCCAGTACTTC. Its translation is CASSSPTETQYF.

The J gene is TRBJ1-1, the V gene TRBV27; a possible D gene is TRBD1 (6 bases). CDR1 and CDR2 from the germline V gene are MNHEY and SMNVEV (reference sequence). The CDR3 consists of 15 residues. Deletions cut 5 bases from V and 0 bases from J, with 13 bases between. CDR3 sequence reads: CASSPLTGLNTEAFF. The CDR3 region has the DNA TGTGCCAGCAGTCCACTGACAGGTCTGAACACTGAAGCTTTCTTT.

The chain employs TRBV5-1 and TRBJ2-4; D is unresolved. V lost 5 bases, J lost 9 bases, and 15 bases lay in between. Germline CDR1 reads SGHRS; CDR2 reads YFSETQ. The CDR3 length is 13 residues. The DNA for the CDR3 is TGCGCCAGCAGGGATAGTGCGGAGAGCATTCAGTACTTC. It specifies CASRDSAESIQYF.

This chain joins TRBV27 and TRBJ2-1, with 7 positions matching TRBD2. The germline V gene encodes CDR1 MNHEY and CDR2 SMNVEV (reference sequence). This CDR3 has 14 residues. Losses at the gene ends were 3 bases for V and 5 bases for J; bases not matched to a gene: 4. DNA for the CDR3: TGTGCCAGCAGTTTTAGCGGGCCTAACAATGAGCAGTTCTTC. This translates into CASSFSGPNNEQFF.

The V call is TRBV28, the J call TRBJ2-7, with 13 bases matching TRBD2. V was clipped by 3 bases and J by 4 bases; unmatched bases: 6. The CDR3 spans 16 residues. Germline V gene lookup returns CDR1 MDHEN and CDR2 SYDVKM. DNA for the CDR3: TGTGCCAGCAGTTTCACCGGGACTAGCGGGATATACGAGCAGTACTTC. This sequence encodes CASSFTGTSGIYEQYF.

The CDR3 DNA follows: TGTGCCAGCAGCCAAACAGGGAGGGGGCAAGAGACCCAGTACTTC. It is translated as CASSQTGRGQETQYF. The chain links TRBV6-5 to TRBJ2-5; maybe TRBD2 (7 bases). Germline V gives CDR1 MNHEY, CDR2 SVGAGI. There are 15 residues in the CDR3. Trimming pared 6 bases from V and 2 bases from J, leaving 16 bases between.

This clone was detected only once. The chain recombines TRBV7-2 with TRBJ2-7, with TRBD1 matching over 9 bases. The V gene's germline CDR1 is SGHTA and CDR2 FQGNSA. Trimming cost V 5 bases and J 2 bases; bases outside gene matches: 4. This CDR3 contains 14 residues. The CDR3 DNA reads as TGTGCCAGCAGCCTTGACAGGGGGACCTACGAGCAGTACTTC. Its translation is CASSLDRGTYEQYF.

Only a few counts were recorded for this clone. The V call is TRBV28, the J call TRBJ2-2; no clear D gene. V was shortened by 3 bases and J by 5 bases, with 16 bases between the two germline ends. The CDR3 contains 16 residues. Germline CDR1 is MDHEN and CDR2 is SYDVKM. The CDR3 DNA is TGTGCCAGCAGTTTTCTTAGTACTTCACGGACCGGGGAGCTGTTTTTT. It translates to CASSFLSTSRTGELFF. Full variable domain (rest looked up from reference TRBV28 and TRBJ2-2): DVKVTQSSRYLVKRTGEKVFLECVQDMDHENMFWYRQDPGLGLRLIYFSYDVKMKEKGDIPEGYSVSREKKERFSLILESASTNQTSMYLCASSFLSTSRTGELFFGEGSRLTVL.

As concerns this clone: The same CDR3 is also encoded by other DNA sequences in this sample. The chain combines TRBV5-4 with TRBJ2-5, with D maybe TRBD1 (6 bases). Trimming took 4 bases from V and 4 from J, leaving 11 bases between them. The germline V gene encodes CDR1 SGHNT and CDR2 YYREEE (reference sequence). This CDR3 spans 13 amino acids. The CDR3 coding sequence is TGTGCCAGCAGCCCGACAGGTTCAGAGACCCAGTACTTC. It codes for CASSPTGSETQYF.

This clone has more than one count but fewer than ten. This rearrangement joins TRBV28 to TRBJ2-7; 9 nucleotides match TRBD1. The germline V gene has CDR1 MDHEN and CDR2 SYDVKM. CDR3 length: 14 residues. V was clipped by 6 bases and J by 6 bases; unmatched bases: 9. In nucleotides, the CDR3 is TGTGCCAGCAGCGGACAGGGGCCTTATTCCGAGCAGTACTTC. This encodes CASSGQGPYSEQYF. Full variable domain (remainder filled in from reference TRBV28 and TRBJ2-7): DVKVTQSSRYLVKRTGEKVFLECVQDMDHENMFWYRQDPGLGLRLIYFSYDVKMKEKGDIPEGYSVSREKKERFSLILESASTNQTSMYLCASSGQGPYSEQYFGPGTRLTVT.

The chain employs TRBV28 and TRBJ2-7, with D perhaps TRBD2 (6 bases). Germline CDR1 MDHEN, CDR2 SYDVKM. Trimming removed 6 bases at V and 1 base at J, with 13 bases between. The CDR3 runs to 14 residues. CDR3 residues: CASRPRGFSYEQYF. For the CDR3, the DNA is TGTGCCAGCAGACCCCGGGGGTTTTCCTACGAGCAGTACTTC.

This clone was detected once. CDR3 nucleotide sequence: TGCGCCAGCAGCCAAGATCATGGGGGGGCACGAACCGGGGAGCTGTTTTTT. Translation gives CASSQDHGGARTGELFF. This sequence joins TRBV4-3 and TRBJ2-2; possible D gene TRBD2, 7 bases. The CDR3 extends over 17 amino acids. Trimming left V 0 bases short and J 5 bases short, with 16 bases between. The V gene's germline CDR1 is LGHNA and CDR2 YSLEER.

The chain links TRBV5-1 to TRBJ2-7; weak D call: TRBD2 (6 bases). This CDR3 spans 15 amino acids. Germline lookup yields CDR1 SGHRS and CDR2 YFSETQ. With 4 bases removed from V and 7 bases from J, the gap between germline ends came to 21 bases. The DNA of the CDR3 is TGCGCCAGCAGCCCCGCCGGGGGACGTCCCCAGGAGCAGTACTTC. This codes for CASSPAGGRPQEQYF.

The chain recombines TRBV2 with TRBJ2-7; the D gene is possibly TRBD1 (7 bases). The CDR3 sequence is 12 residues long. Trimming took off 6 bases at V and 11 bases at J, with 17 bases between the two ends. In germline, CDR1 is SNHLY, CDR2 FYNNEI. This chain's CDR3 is CASSLQGGSEYF. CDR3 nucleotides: TGTGCCAGCAGCCTCCAGGGGGGCTCGGAGTACTTC.

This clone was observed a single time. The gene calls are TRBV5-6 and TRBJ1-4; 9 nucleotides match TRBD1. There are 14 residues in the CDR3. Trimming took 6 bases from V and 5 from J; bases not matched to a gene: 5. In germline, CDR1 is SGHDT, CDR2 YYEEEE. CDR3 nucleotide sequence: TGTGCCAGCACCCGACAGGGGGAGAATGAAAAACTGTTTTTT. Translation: CASTRQGENEKLFF. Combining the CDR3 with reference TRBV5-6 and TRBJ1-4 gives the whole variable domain DAGVTQSPTHLIKTRGQQVTLRCSPKSGHDTVSWYQQALGQGPQFIFQYYEEEERQRGNFPDRFSGHQFPNYSSELNVNALLLGDSALYLCASTRQGENEKLFFGSGTQLSVL.

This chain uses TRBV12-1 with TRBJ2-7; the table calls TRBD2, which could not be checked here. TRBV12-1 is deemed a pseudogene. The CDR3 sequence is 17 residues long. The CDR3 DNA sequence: TGTGCCAGCAGCACTCGACTAGCGGGAGGACTACACTACGAGCAGTACTTC. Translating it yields CASSTRLAGGLHYEQYF.

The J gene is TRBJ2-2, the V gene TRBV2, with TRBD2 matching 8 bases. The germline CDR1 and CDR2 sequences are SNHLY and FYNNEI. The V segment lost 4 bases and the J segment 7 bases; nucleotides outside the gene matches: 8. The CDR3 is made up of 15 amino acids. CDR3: CASSAYSGRGGELFF. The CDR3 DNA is TGTGCCAGCAGTGCCTATTCCGGGAGGGGCGGGGAGCTGTTTTTT.

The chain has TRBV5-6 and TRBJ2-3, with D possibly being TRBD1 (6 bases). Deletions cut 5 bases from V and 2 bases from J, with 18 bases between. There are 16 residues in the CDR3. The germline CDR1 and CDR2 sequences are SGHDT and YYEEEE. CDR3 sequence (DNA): TGTGCCAGCAGGTCCTTGGCGGCAGGGGACACAGATACGCAGTATTTT. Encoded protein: CASRSLAAGDTDTQYF.